This TCR beta chain was profiled in a study of OX40 agonist ivuxolimab in advanced cancers. At the level of the study: Dose-escalation patients' cancers were hepatocellular carcinoma, melanoma, renal cell or head and neck cancer. Of the participants, 40% had some prior anti-PD-1, anti-PD-L1 or anti-CTLA-4 therapy, which was allowed.

Sequencing used immunoSEQ multiplex PCR; TCRdb keeps in-frame clones, though not all of them. The sample carries roughly 89,000 clones, more than 80% recorded once. Here the sequenced sample was CD4+ or CD8+ T cells sorted from blood, taken in a trial of the OX40 agonist ivuxolimab. The source of this sequence is an adult with an advanced solid tumor such as melanoma, head and neck, liver or kidney cancer.

The CDR3 DNA sequence: TGTGCCAGCAGCCAAGGGCCGGCTCAAGAGACCCAGTACTTC. Its translation is CASSQGPAQETQYF. The chain has TRBV4-2 and TRBJ2-5, with D unclear. The CDR3 has 14 residues. V gave up 1 base and J gave up 2 bases, with 8 bases separating them. CDR1 is LGHNA, CDR2 YNFKEQ, per germline.